This section outlines one T cell receptor (beta chain) sequence together with its context. The protocol was immunoSEQ multiplex PCR, while the TCRdb copy is restricted to in-frame clones and leaves out a portion. Of fewer than 14,000 clones listed, roughly 72% are singletons. As for time point: cycle 4 day 1 (C4D1), after about 6 weeks of nivolumab. No patient escaped relapse after autologous stem cell transplantation, and brentuximab vedotin exposure varied. Starting with thawed PBMCs, CD4+ T cells were purified by magnetic negative selection. The record originates from a study of PD-1 blockade in classical Hodgkin lymphoma. The CDR3 runs to 15 residues. Germline assignment: CDR1 MNHEY and CDR2 SVGAGI. V gave up 6 bases and J gave up 6 bases; unmatched junction bases: 9.

This TCR was recovered from a human donor with classical Hodgkin lymphoma. Here the sequenced sample was CD4+ T cells from blood, taken before the fourth cycle of nivolumab. V is TRBV6-5 and J is TRBJ2-7; 12 positions agree with TRBD1. Here the CDR3 DNA reads TGTGCCAGCAGGCACGGGGACAGGGGGCTAGTCGAGCAGTACTTC. Translated, it gives CASRHGDRGLVEQYF.